This record looks at one T cell receptor (beta chain) sequence and its context. The CDR3 consists of 16 residues. Germline assignment: CDR1 SGHVS and CDR2 FQNEAQ. The V end was cut by 5 bases, the J end by 10 bases, with 24 bases between. The data were obtained in a study of blood T cell repertoires in COVID-19. The wider study: There were acute and convalescent COVID-19 samples, and they came from the United States, Italy and Spain. Nucleic acid was either cDNA or gDNA, and it came from T cells, B-cell-depleted T cells, or PBMCs.

As handled by the study authors: Amplification of reference gene primers was used by the study to estimate nucleated cell counts. The table came from immunoSEQ multiplex PCR; TCRdb's copy has only in-frame clones and leaves some out. Clonal size and the V and J genes are those of that table, whereas D and trimming came from the DNA. This table holds some 64,000 clones, 65% to 80% found once. The source material was peripheral blood. The rearrangement links TRBV7-8 to TRBJ2-1, with D perhaps matching TRBD2 (7 bases). The sequence came from a woman of 80 years or more with active or convalescent COVID-19. The CDR3 protein is CASSPRGVQGGLEQFF. In DNA, the CDR3 is TGTGCCAGCAGCCCCCGGGGGGTACAAGGGGGTTTGGAGCAGTTCTTC. The whole variable domain, filled in from reference TRBV7-8 and TRBJ2-1, reads GAGVSQSPRYKVAKRGQDVALRCDPISGHVSLFWYQQALGQGPEFLTYFQNEAQLDKSGLPSDRFFAERPEGSVSTLKIQRTQQEDSAVYLCASSPRGVQGGLEQFFGPGTRLTVL.